The clone carrying this T cell receptor (beta chain) was seen more than once but under ten times. TCRdb's table, derived via immunoSEQ multiplex PCR, lists solely in-frame clones and lacks some. The repertoire holds some 250,000 clones, more than 75% seen once, with 3% in the top ten. The entry originates in a study of blood T cell repertoires in COVID-19. V was clipped by 2 bases and J by 0 bases; unmatched bases: 0. CDR3 length: 14 amino acids. Germline CDR1 reads SGHTA; CDR2 reads FQGTGA. The sequence came from a woman aged 25 to 39 who had recovered from COVID-19. This chain links TRBV7-3 with TRBJ1-2; 7 nucleotides agree with TRBD1. The sequenced material came from peripheral blood. CDR3 residues: CASSLGTANYGYTF. The DNA of the CDR3 is TGTGCCAGCAGCTTAGGGACAGCTAACTATGGCTACACCTTC.